Listed here are 4 T cell receptor beta chains from one sample, sequenced in a study of T cell changes during pregnancy in multiple sclerosis (dated by TCRdb to about 2019). The library was produced with the immunoSEQ multiplex PCR assay. TCRdb's version of the immuneACCESS table is confined to in-frame rearrangements and falls short of the full clone set. An unresolved V gene accounts for under half of the shortfall where checked; the remainder is of unknown origin. Within this sample are some 43,000 clones, with 90% of them counted one time only. Together, the top ten hold roughly 1.5% of the sample. This specimen consisted of peripheral blood, obtained in the first trimester of pregnancy. The receptors derive from a female donor in good health, enrolled as a control in a pregnancy study.

This sequence joins TRBV19 and TRBJ1-2, with a weak D call TRBD1 (5 bases). The V end was cut by 6 bases, the J end by 3 bases, with 8 bases between. This CDR3 region has 12 residues. CDR1 and CDR2 from the germline V gene are LNHDA and SQIVND (reference sequence). The CDR3 region is CASRGGHYGYTF. In DNA, the CDR3 is TGTGCCAGTAGGGGGGGACACTATGGCTACACCTTC.

V is TRBV7-2 and J is TRBJ2-2; D perhaps matches TRBD1 (5 bases). Germline CDR1 SGHTA, CDR2 FQGNSA. This CDR3 has 16 amino acids. With 0 bases removed from V and 1 base from J, the gap between germline ends came to 9 bases. In DNA form, the CDR3 reads TGTGCCAGCAGCTTAGCACCAGGGATGAACACCGGGGAGCTGTTTTTT. The encoded protein is CASSLAPGMNTGELFF.

The V call is TRBV11-3, the J call TRBJ2-3; 12 nucleotides line up with TRBD2. V was clipped by 1 base and J by 6 bases; unmatched bases: 8. This CDR3 has 17 amino acids. Germline V CDR1 and CDR2: SGHNT, YENEEA. CDR3 loop: CASSLGLAGALHDTQYF. Written as DNA, the CDR3 is TGTGCCAGCAGCTTAGGACTAGCGGGGGCCTTACACGATACGCAGTATTTT.

The rearrangement joins TRBV10-1 to TRBJ2-5, with D perhaps TRBD1 (6 bases). Trimming pared 0 bases from V and 1 base from J, leaving 9 bases between. Germline CDR1 reads WNHNN; CDR2 reads SYGVQD (reference sequence). The CDR3 runs to 15 residues. CDR3 DNA: TGCGCCAGCAGTGAGTCGAGAGGGGGCCAAGAGACCCAGTACTTC. Amino acid sequence: CASSESRGGQETQYF.